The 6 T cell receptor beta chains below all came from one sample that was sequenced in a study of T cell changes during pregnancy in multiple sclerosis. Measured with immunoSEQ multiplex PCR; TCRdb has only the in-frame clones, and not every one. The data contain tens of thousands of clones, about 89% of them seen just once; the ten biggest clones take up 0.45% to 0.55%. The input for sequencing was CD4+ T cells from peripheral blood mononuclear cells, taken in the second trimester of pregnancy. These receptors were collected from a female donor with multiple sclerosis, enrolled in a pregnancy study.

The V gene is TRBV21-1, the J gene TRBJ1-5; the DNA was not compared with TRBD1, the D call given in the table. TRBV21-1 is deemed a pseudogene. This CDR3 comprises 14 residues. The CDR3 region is CASRDSYSNQPQHF. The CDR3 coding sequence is TGTGCCAGTAGGGACAGCTATAGCAATCAGCCCCAGCATTTT.

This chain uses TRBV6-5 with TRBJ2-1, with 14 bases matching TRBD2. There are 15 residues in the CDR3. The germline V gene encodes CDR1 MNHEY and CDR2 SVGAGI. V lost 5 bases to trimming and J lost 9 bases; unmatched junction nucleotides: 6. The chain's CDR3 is CASSTGTSGRGEQFF. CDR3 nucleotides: TGTGCCAGCAGTACCGGGACTAGCGGGAGAGGTGAGCAGTTCTTC.

The chain's CDR3 is CASSLGTSYYEQYF. In DNA form, the CDR3 reads TGCGCCAGCAGCTTGGGAACTAGTTACTACGAGCAGTACTTC. The rearrangement links TRBV5-1 to TRBJ2-7; weak D call: TRBD2 (5 bases). V lost 0 bases to trimming and J lost 3 bases, with 10 bases between them. This CDR3 has 14 amino acids. CDR1 is SGHRS, CDR2 YFSETQ, per germline.

The CDR3 DNA follows: TGTGCCAGCAGCTTAGCGCGGGGTGAAACTGAAGCTTTCTTT. Its protein is CASSLARGETEAFF. The chain carries TRBV7-9 and TRBJ1-1; D is undetermined. Germline V gene lookup returns CDR1 SEHNR and CDR2 FQNEAQ (reference sequence). The V and J ends lost 0 bases and 5 bases respectively, with 10 bases between them. The length of the CDR3 is 14 residues.

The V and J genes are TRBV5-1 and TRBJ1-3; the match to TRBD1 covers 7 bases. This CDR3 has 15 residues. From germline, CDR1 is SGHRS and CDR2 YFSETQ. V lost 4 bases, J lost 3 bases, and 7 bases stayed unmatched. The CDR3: CASSNTRQGGNTIYF. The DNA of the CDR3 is TGCGCCAGCAGCAATACTCGACAGGGTGGAAACACCATATATTTT.

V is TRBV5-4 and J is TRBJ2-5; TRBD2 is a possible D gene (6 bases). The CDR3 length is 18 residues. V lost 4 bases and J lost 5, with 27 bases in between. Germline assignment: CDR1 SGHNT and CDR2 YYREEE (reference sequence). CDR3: CASSTIRGGEGRAETQYF. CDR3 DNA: TGTGCCAGCAGCACCATACGCGGAGGGGAAGGGCGGGCGGAGACCCAGTACTTC.